Below, 4 T cell receptor beta chains from the same sample are listed, as sequenced in a study of blood T cell repertoires in COVID-19. Sequenced by immunoSEQ multiplex PCR; TCRdb stores in-frame clones only, minus some. The sample consists of fewer than 300,000 clones, 80% to 85% of them appearing once. The sequenced material came from peripheral blood. Receptors originate from a person between 65 and 79 years old with COVID-19, enrolled during active disease.

This chain joins TRBV7-9 and TRBJ2-5; 8 bases match TRBD1. This CDR3 contains 16 residues. The trim removed 0 bases at V and 3 bases at J, leaving 6 bases unmatched. The germline CDR1 and CDR2 sequences are SEHNR and FQNEAQ (reference sequence). CDR3 sequence (DNA): TGTGCCAGCAGCTTAGCTGGGACAGGAGGCAAAGAGACCCAGTACTTC. It translates to CASSLAGTGGKETQYF. Filled out from reference TRBV7-9 and TRBJ2-5, the complete variable domain reads DTGVSQNPRHKITKRGQNVTFRCDPISEHNRLYWYRQTLGQGPEFLTYFQNEAQLEKSRLLSDRFSAERPKGSFSTLEIQRTEQGDSAMYLCASSLAGTGGKETQYFGPGTRLLVL.

The chain links TRBV30 to TRBJ1-5; TRBD1 might be the D (6 bases). CDR3 size: 14 residues. The ends were cut back, 2 bases at V and 2 bases at J, with 10 bases in the middle. The V gene's germline CDR1 is GTSNPN and CDR2 SVGIG (reference sequence). This CDR3 is CAWSKNRGNQPQHF. The CDR3 coding sequence is TGTGCCTGGAGTAAAAACAGGGGCAATCAGCCCCAGCATTTT.

This chain joins TRBV6-6 and TRBJ2-7; TRBD1 matches at 8 bases. The CDR3 has 14 amino acids. Unmatched junction bases numbered 9, after V lost 6 bases and J lost 5 bases. Germline-derived CDR1 and CDR2 are MNHNY and SVGAGI (reference sequence). Here the CDR3 reads CASRTDRVRNEQYF. The DNA of the CDR3 is TGTGCCAGCAGAACGGACAGGGTGAGGAACGAGCAGTACTTC.

This clone was seen just once. The gene calls are TRBV6-5 and TRBJ2-1; weak D call: TRBD2 (5 bases). The CDR3 length is 16 residues. Germline V lookup: CDR1 MNHEY, CDR2 SVGAGI. The V end was cut by 0 bases, the J end by 5 bases, with 14 bases between. In nucleotides, the CDR3 is TGTGCCAGCAGTTACTCGGTCCCGGGAAAGGACAATGAGCAGTTCTTC. Translated: CASSYSVPGKDNEQFF.